These 23 T cell receptor beta chains share one sample of origin, sequenced in a study of response to subunit inactivated influenza vaccine. TCRdb reprocessed the RT-PCR reads via MiXCR and lists one record per CDR3 protein. The table has hundreds of thousands of distinct CDR3 sequences, roughly 12% seen once. Sample: PBMCs from blood, taken on the day of vaccination. Receptors were obtained from a man aged 45 to 65 who received an inactivated influenza vaccine.

This clonotype was counted many times. In DNA form, the CDR3 reads TGCAGTGCCCTTAGCGGATACTCCTACGAGCAGTACTTC. Translating gives CSALSGYSYEQYF. The genes are TRBV20-1 and TRBJ2-7, with a possible D match to TRBD2 (6 bases). V was shortened by 6 bases and J by 0 bases, with 12 bases between the two germline ends. CDR3 length equals 13 residues. Germline values: CDR1 DFQATT, CDR2 SNEGSKA (reference sequence).

J is TRBJ2-3 and V is TRBV6-2 or TRBV6-3; no firm D call. The CDR3 has 14 residues. V lost 2 bases and J 6 bases, leaving 12 bases between the germline ends. CDR1 is MNHEY and CDR2 is SVGEGT in the germline V gene. The CDR3 protein is CASSYPFAGDTQYF. The CDR3 region has the DNA TGTGCCAGCAGTTACCCTTTTGCCGGCGATACGCAGTATTTT.

The chain employs TRBV7-2 and TRBJ2-3, with 7 bases aligning to TRBD2. This CDR3 contains 15 residues. V lost 5 bases, J lost 7 bases, and 12 bases stayed unmatched. Germline V gives CDR1 SGHTA, CDR2 FQGNSA. The CDR3 coding sequence is TGTGCCAGCAGCGGGTTGGGAGCGGGGTGGAATACGCAGTATTTT. It encodes CASSGLGAGWNTQYF.

The table lists this clonotype with a few counts. The J gene is TRBJ2-5, the V gene TRBV6-1, with 9 bases fitting TRBD2. The CDR3 length is 14 residues. V was pared by 5 bases and J by 3 bases, with 4 bases of the junction left unmatched. Germline-derived CDR1 and CDR2 are MNHNS and SASEGT. The CDR3 region has the DNA TGTGCCAGCAGTAGCGGGGGGACCAAAGAGACCCAGTACTTC. Residues: CASSSGGTKETQYF.

This chain uses TRBV2 with TRBJ2-4, with D hard to call. The CDR3 totals 13 residues. Trimming shortened V by 6 bases and J by 8 bases, and 14 bases separated the two germline ends. CDR1 is SNHLY, CDR2 FYNNEI, per germline. In nucleotides, the CDR3 is TGTGCCAGCAGCGAACTTTTGGGTGACATTCAGTACTTC. The encoded protein is CASSELLGDIQYF.

There are a few counts of this clonotype. The rearrangement uses TRBV10-2 and TRBJ2-5; TRBD2 matches at 9 bases. The trim removed 8 bases at V and 5 bases at J, leaving 6 bases unmatched. Germline CDR1 is WSHSY and CDR2 is SAAADI. CDR3 size: 13 residues. The DNA for the CDR3 is TGCGCCAGCGGGCTAGCGGGGAGGGAGACCCAGTACTTC. This encodes CASGLAGRETQYF.

This clonotype was recorded a few times. The rearrangement links TRBV18 to TRBJ2-5, with unresolved D. CDR1 is KGHSH, CDR2 LQKENI, per germline. This CDR3 contains 14 residues. The V and J ends lost 3 bases and 4 bases respectively, with 12 bases between them. The CDR3 DNA sequence: TGTGCCAGCTCACCGCCCCAGTTAAGAGAGACCCAGTACTTC. Residues: CASSPPQLRETQYF.

The table lists this clonotype with a few counts. V and J are TRBV6-5 and TRBJ2-2, with 7 nucleotides matching TRBD2. The CDR3 length is 17 residues. Germline V gives CDR1 MNHEY, CDR2 SVGAGI. The trim removed 0 bases at V and 5 bases at J, leaving 9 bases unmatched. The CDR3 sequence: CASSYSSAGIGTGELFF. The DNA of the CDR3 is TGTGCCAGCAGTTACTCATCAGCGGGGATAGGTACCGGGGAGCTGTTTTTT.

This clonotype occurred many times. The J gene is TRBJ2-1, the V gene TRBV2, with 9 bases that match TRBD2. With 4 bases clipped from V and 0 bases from J, the junction kept 13 bases outside the gene matches. This CDR3 is built from 19 residues. The germline V gene has CDR1 SNHLY and CDR2 FYNNEI. CDR3 amino acids: CASSAVTSGSLSSYNEQFF. In DNA form, the CDR3 reads TGTGCCAGCAGTGCGGTGACTAGCGGTTCCTTGAGCTCCTACAATGAGCAGTTCTTC.

This clonotype was recorded a few times. The chain is built from TRBV20-1 and TRBJ1-2; TRBD1 is a possible D gene (5 bases). The germline CDR1 and CDR2 sequences are DFQATT and SNEGSKA (reference sequence). The germline V and J ends were trimmed by 0 bases and 4 bases, with 12 bases remaining between them. The CDR3 extends over 14 amino acids. CDR3 coding DNA: TGCAGTGCTAGAGATTGGGGCCAGGGCTATGGCTACACCTTC. Its translation: CSARDWGQGYGYTF.

This clonotype came up a few times. The chain recombines TRBV6-5 with TRBJ1-5; 8 bases fit TRBD1. Germline V CDR1 and CDR2: MNHEY, SVGAGI. V lost 4 bases, J lost 2 bases, and 10 bases stayed unmatched. The CDR3 is made up of 17 amino acids. The CDR3 DNA is TGTGCCAGCAGTTCCCTAGACAGGGGATATGGCAATCAGCCCCAGCATTTT. Amino acids: CASSSLDRGYGNQPQHF.

The gene calls are TRBV28 and TRBJ2-7, with D perhaps being TRBD1 or TRBD2 (6 bases each). V was cut by 2 bases and J by 3 bases, with 14 bases left in between. This CDR3 region has 15 residues. CDR1 and CDR2 from the germline V gene are MDHEN and SYDVKM. The CDR3 DNA sequence: TGTGCCAGCAGTTTAGGGGGGCGGACTTTCTACGAGCAGTACTTC. This codes for CASSLGGRTFYEQYF.

This clonotype has only a few counts. The chain joins TRBV4-1 to TRBJ1-2, with 8 bases fitting TRBD1. The CDR3 is 15 amino acids. The J segment lost 4 bases and the V segment lost 2 bases, leaving 6 bases of the junction unmatched. CDR1 and CDR2 from the germline V gene are MGHRA and YSYEKL. The CDR3 DNA is TGCGCCAGCAGCCAATTCGGACAGGGTGGCTATGGCTACACCTTC. Encoded protein: CASSQFGQGGYGYTF.

This clonotype came up a few times. V usage is TRBV29-1 and J usage is TRBJ1-1; 10 bases are a match to TRBD1. Trimming cost V 5 bases and J 0 bases; bases outside gene matches: 6. Germline V lookup: CDR1 SQVTM, CDR2 ANQGSEA. There are 15 residues in the CDR3. The CDR3 nucleotides read TGCAGCGTTAAAGGACAGGGGGTCATGAACACTGAAGCTTTCTTT. Translating gives CSVKGQGVMNTEAFF.

This clonotype was counted a few times. J is TRBJ1-2 and V is TRBV4-1; 7 nucleotides agree with TRBD1. The CDR3 covers 15 residues. Germline CDR1 and CDR2: MGHRA and YSYEKL. Germline trimming cut 0 bases from V and 5 bases from J; bases unmatched to any gene: 6. CDR3 sequence (DNA): TGCGCCAGCAGCCAAGAAAGGGGGCCCCTGTATGGCTACACCTTC. It encodes CASSQERGPLYGYTF.

This clonotype occurred many times. The chain is built from TRBV15 and TRBJ2-1; D is unresolved. The V gene lost 1 base and the J gene lost 11 bases, with 9 bases spanning the gap. The germline V gene encodes CDR1 LNHNV and CDR2 YYDKDF (reference sequence). The CDR3 runs to 12 residues. The CDR3 here is CATSRAGSKQFF. Here the CDR3 DNA reads TGTGCCACCAGCAGAGCAGGTAGCAAGCAGTTCTTC.

V is TRBV6-1 and J is TRBJ2-5; 9 positions agree with TRBD2. CDR3 length: 14 residues. Trimming took 7 bases from V and 5 from J; bases not matched to a gene: 8. Germline V gene lookup returns CDR1 MNHNS and CDR2 SASEGT. The CDR3 loop reads CASNLAGRKETQYF. The CDR3 DNA follows: TGTGCCAGCAACCTAGCGGGGCGCAAGGAGACCCAGTACTTC.

Of note for this clonotype: Since a much larger clone is just one base distant, this may be a read error. CDR3 loop: CASSFGLAADTQYF. DNA of the CDR3: TGTGCCAGCAGCTTTGGACTAGCGGCAGATACGCAGTATTTT. V gene TRBV7-2 combines with J gene TRBJ2-3; 10 bases are shared with TRBD2. Per the germline V gene, CDR1 is SGHTA and CDR2 is FQGNSA. V trimming: 3 bases; J trimming: 4 bases; junction bases outside the gene matches: 1. The length of the CDR3 is 14 residues.

This clonotype was observed many times. The rearrangement joins TRBV5-1 to TRBJ1-2; the D gene is possibly TRBD1 (5 bases). Germline V gives CDR1 SGHRS, CDR2 YFSETQ. V lost 2 bases and J lost 6, with 14 bases in between. The CDR3 loop spans 14 amino acids. The CDR3, as DNA: TGCGCCAGCAGCTTCAGGGACTTAAATCATGGCTACACCTTC. Translating gives CASSFRDLNHGYTF.

The chain is built from TRBV10-3 and TRBJ2-2; D perhaps matches TRBD2 (5 bases). V lost 10 bases to trimming and J lost 6 bases, with 12 bases between them. CDR1 is ENHRY and CDR2 is SYGVKD in the germline V gene. There are 12 residues in the CDR3. DNA of the CDR3: TGTGCCACCCAGAGGGATGCCGGGGAGCTGTTTTTT. This gives the protein CATQRDAGELFF.

As concerns this clonotype: One end of the junction varies from germline; a read error may be responsible. This rearrangement joins TRBV3-1 to TRBJ2-6; the D gene is possibly TRBD1 (6 bases). Germline loops: CDR1 LGHDT, CDR2 YNNKEL (reference sequence). This CDR3 region has 19 residues. Written as DNA, the CDR3 is TGTGCCATCAGCGCCGTTACAGGGTTACGTGTGAGTGGGGCCAACGTCCTGACTTTC. Translated, it gives CAISAVTGLRVSGANVLTF. Full variable domain (missing parts from reference TRBV3-1 and TRBJ2-6): DTAVSQTPKYLVTQMGNDKSIKCEQNLGHDTMYWYKQDSKKFLKIMFSYNNKELIINETVPNRFSPKSPDKAHLNLHINSLELGDSAVYFCAISAVTGLRVSGANVLTFGAGSRLTVL.

This clonotype has more than one count but fewer than ten. The chain joins TRBV19 to TRBJ2-6, with D possibly being TRBD2 (5 bases). This CDR3 has 15 amino acids. Trimming removed 5 bases from V and 0 bases from J, with 8 bases in between. Germline V lookup: CDR1 LNHDA, CDR2 SQIVND (reference sequence). The CDR3 sequence is CASSWRSSGANVLTF. The DNA of the CDR3 is TGTGCCAGTAGTTGGAGGAGCTCTGGGGCCAACGTCCTGACTTTC.

The table lists this clonotype with a few counts. This chain links TRBV7-2 with TRBJ1-5; D might be TRBD1 (6 bases). The V end lost 3 bases, the J end lost 5 bases, and 14 bases lay between the germline ends. The CDR3 loop spans 15 amino acids. Germline CDR1 and CDR2: SGHTA and FQGNSA. The CDR3 loop is CASSFVGAGDQPQHF. CDR3 DNA sequence: TGTGCCAGCAGCTTTGTGGGGGCGGGAGATCAGCCCCAGCATTTT.